The 27 T cell receptor beta chains in this list originate from one sample, sequenced in a study of CD8+CD57+ T cells in acquired aplastic anemia. In patients chosen for sequencing, flow cytometry had shown CD8+CD57+ cell expansion. Both TCR beta VDJ combination and CDR3 sequence profiling were carried out. Genomic DNA was the template for this profiling. MiXCR, run by TCRdb on the reads, gives a single entry per CDR3 protein. This table has some 150,000 distinct CDR3 sequences, 47% appearing once. Specimen: sorted CD4+, CD8+, or CD8+CD57+ T cells (not recorded which) from PBMCs. The receptors shown here come from a human donor with aplastic anemia.

This clonotype was observed at least ten times. The J gene is TRBJ1-1, the V gene TRBV2; 9 bases are shared with TRBD1. The V and J ends lost 0 bases and 1 base, in that order; junction bases with no gene match: 9. The CDR3 has 18 residues. Germline CDR1 is SNHLY and CDR2 is FYNNEI. The CDR3 nucleotides read TGTGCCAGCAGTGAAGCCTTTCCGGGACAGGGAGGGAACACTGAAGCTTTCTTT. Protein: CASSEAFPGQGGNTEAFF.

There are many counts of this clonotype. This chain joins TRBV7-9 and TRBJ2-5; possibly TRBD2 for D (6 bases). The CDR3 runs to 15 residues. With 0 bases removed from V and 1 base from J, the gap between germline ends came to 9 bases. Per the germline V gene, CDR1 is SEHNR and CDR2 is FQNEAQ (reference sequence). CDR3 DNA sequence: TGTGCCAGCAGCTTAGCCGCCGGGGGCCAAGAGACCCAGTACTTC. Residues: CASSLAAGGQETQYF.

This clonotype was counted many times. The J gene is TRBJ2-2, the V gene TRBV7-9; tentatively, D is TRBD2 (6 bases). Trimming stripped 5 bases from V and 9 bases from J, with 16 bases between. The length of the CDR3 is 14 residues. The germline gives CDR1 SEHNR, CDR2 FQNEAQ (reference sequence). The chain's CDR3 is CASSNTGGLRELFF. For the CDR3, the DNA is TGTGCCAGCAGCAACACAGGAGGGCTACGGGAGCTGTTTTTT.

The chain has TRBV25-1 and TRBJ2-7, with D hard to call. The CDR3 loop spans 15 amino acids. CDR1 is MGHDK, CDR2 SYGVNS, per germline. V dropped 4 bases and J dropped 3 bases, with 16 bases sitting between them. CDR3 residues: CASSGVGSKSYEQYF. CDR3 nucleotides: TGTGCCAGCAGTGGGGTCGGCTCCAAAAGCTACGAGCAGTACTTC.

V gene TRBV10-2 combines with J gene TRBJ2-7; D is possibly TRBD2 (6 bases). Per germline, CDR1 WSHSY and CDR2 SAAADI. Deletions cut 4 bases from V and 4 bases from J, with 14 bases between. The CDR3 has 14 residues. CDR3 region: CASSVPGGDYEQYF. CDR3 sequence (DNA): TGCGCCAGCAGTGTTCCCGGGGGTGATTACGAGCAGTACTTC.

The V and J genes are TRBV27 and TRBJ1-2, with D uncertain. The CDR3 loop spans 13 amino acids. Trimming took off 3 bases at V and 7 bases at J, with 12 bases between the two ends. CDR1 is MNHEY, CDR2 SMNVEV, per germline (reference sequence). The CDR3 spells CASSLSQVGGYTF. The CDR3, as DNA: TGTGCCAGCAGTTTGAGCCAGGTTGGTGGCTACACCTTC.

V is TRBV4-1 and J is TRBJ1-2, with D hard to call. Germline V gives CDR1 MGHRA, CDR2 YSYEKL. The CDR3 has 16 amino acids. V lost 4 bases and J 2 bases, leaving 17 bases between the germline ends. The CDR3 protein is CASSPQQNRRNYGYTF. The CDR3 region has the DNA TGCGCCAGCAGCCCACAGCAAAACCGTAGAAACTATGGCTACACCTTC.

The chain combines TRBV20-1 with TRBJ1-6, with TRBD1 as a possible D gene (5 bases). The ends were cut back, 2 bases at V and 5 bases at J, with 13 bases in the middle. Per germline, CDR1 DFQATT and CDR2 SNEGSKA (reference sequence). There are 15 residues in the CDR3. As DNA, the CDR3 is TGCAGTGCTAGAAGGGACGGCCAAGATAATTCACCCCTCCACTTT. This translates into CSARRDGQDNSPLHF.

V usage is TRBV19 and J usage is TRBJ2-3; no clear D. Germline assignment: CDR1 LNHDA and CDR2 SQIVND (reference sequence). CDR3 size: 14 residues. V dropped 4 bases and J dropped 2 bases, with 10 bases sitting between them. The CDR3 loop is CASSTQRFTDTQYF. CDR3 nucleotide sequence: TGTGCCAGTAGTACACAGAGGTTCACAGATACGCAGTATTTT.

The chain joins TRBV20-1 to TRBJ2-7; unclear D gene. V shed 6 bases and J shed 4 bases, with 13 bases lying between them. Germline loops: CDR1 DFQATT, CDR2 SNEGSKA (reference sequence). The CDR3 is made up of 12 amino acids. CDR3 amino acids: CSAVYTAYEQYF. In DNA, the CDR3 is TGCAGTGCCGTTTATACAGCTTACGAGCAGTACTTC.

This clonotype was counted many times. This chain uses TRBV25-1 with TRBJ1-1; D uncertain. V was pared by 4 bases and J by 6 bases, with 12 bases between. CDR1 and CDR2 from the germline V gene are MGHDK and SYGVNS. This CDR3 spans 13 amino acids. The CDR3 loop is CASSVRGLSEAFF. CDR3 nucleotide sequence: TGTGCCAGCAGTGTTCGGGGTTTATCTGAAGCTTTCTTT. Variable domain in full (rest from reference TRBV25-1 and TRBJ1-1): EADIYQTPRYLVIGTGKKITLECSQTMGHDKMYWYQQDPGMELHLIHYSYGVNSTEKGDLSSESTVSRIRTEHFPLTLESARPSHTSQYLCASSVRGLSEAFFGQGTRLTVV.

This clonotype came up many times. The V gene is TRBV15, the J gene TRBJ2-7, with 8 positions matching TRBD1. The junction had 4 bases not matched to a gene; V was cut back by 3 bases and J by 0 bases. CDR1 is LNHNV and CDR2 is YYDKDF in the germline V gene (reference sequence). There are 15 residues in the CDR3. The CDR3 nucleotides read TGTGCCACCAGCAGGTCCGGGACAGGCTCCTACGAGCAGTACTTC. It encodes CATSRSGTGSYEQYF.

This chain links TRBV29-1 with TRBJ2-6, with D maybe TRBD2 (5 bases). Per the germline V gene, CDR1 is SQVTM and CDR2 is ANQGSEA. V lost 7 bases and J lost 1, with 11 bases in between. CDR3 length: 14 residues. The CDR3 sequence is CSAPSGSGANVLTF. The CDR3, as DNA: TGCAGCGCCCCTTCGGGATCTGGGGCCAACGTCCTGACTTTC.

V and J are TRBV25-1 and TRBJ2-7; TRBD1 matches at 9 bases. The V gene end was trimmed by 4 bases and the J gene end by 3 bases; junction bases not matched to a gene: 13. The CDR3 spans 17 residues. Germline values: CDR1 MGHDK, CDR2 SYGVNS. The DNA of the CDR3 is TGTGCCAGCAGTGGACAGGGGGTTGGCCTAGCGGACTACGAGCAGTACTTC. This codes for CASSGQGVGLADYEQYF.

In this sample, this clonotype turned up many times. The rearrangement uses TRBV7-6 and TRBJ2-5, with a weak D call TRBD2 (7 bases). Looked up from germline, CDR1 is SGHVS and CDR2 is FNYEAQ. V lost 3 bases and J lost 4, with 15 bases in between. The CDR3 length is 15 residues. CDR3 bases: TGTGCCAGCAGCTTTGGGGGGGGGCCGGGAGAGACCCAGTACTTC. Translated, it gives CASSFGGGPGETQYF.

In this sample, this clonotype turned up many times. V usage is TRBV5-1 and J usage is TRBJ2-7, with 9 bases identical to TRBD1. V shed 3 bases and J 6 bases; nucleotides not matched to a gene: 7. Germline assignment: CDR1 SGHRS and CDR2 YFSETQ. This CDR3 is 14 amino acids long. The chain's CDR3 is CASSSPGTGSEQYF. In DNA, the CDR3 is TGCGCCAGCAGCTCGCCTGGGACAGGGAGCGAGCAGTACTTC.

This clonotype showed up just a few times. Because it lacks the conserved phenylalanine or tryptophan at the end, this CDR3 is likely a read error. In DNA, the CDR3 is TGTGCCTCCCAGGTGGGGAACACTGAAGCTTTCCTT. It yields the protein CASQVGNTEAFL. This chain connects TRBV28 to TRBJ1-1; D gene unclear. Trimming removed 11 bases from V and 1 base from J, with 11 bases in between. The CDR3 is 12 residues long. Per germline, CDR1 MDHEN and CDR2 SYDVKM.

This clonotype was found many times. The J gene is TRBJ2-2, the V gene TRBV19, with 11 positions matching TRBD1. Germline assignment: CDR1 LNHDA and CDR2 SQIVND (reference sequence). V shed 6 bases, J shed 7 bases, and the junction held 10 bases outside the gene matches. The CDR3 runs to 16 residues. CDR3 protein: CASSSSGQGVGGELFF. In nucleotides, the CDR3 is TGTGCCAGTAGCTCGTCGGGACAGGGGGTTGGCGGGGAGCTGTTTTTT.

This clonotype was recorded at least ten times. The chain carries TRBV11-1 and TRBJ2-6, with D perhaps matching TRBD2 (5 bases). Germline values: CDR1 SGHAT, CDR2 FQDESV (reference sequence). Trimming stripped 1 base from V and 0 bases from J, with 19 bases between. The CDR3 spans 20 residues. The CDR3: CASSLVISPGRVSGANVLTF. As DNA, the CDR3 is TGTGCCAGCAGCTTAGTCATTTCACCGGGAAGGGTCTCTGGGGCCAACGTCCTGACTTTC. Looking up the rest from reference TRBV11-1 and TRBJ2-6 gives the full variable domain: EAEVAQSPRYKITEKSQAVAFWCDPISGHATLYWYRQILGQGPELLVQFQDESVVDDSQLPKDRFSAERLKGVDSTLKIQPAELGDSAMYLCASSLVISPGRVSGANVLTFGAGSRLTVL.

This clonotype was counted many times. This rearrangement joins TRBV27 to TRBJ2-7, with 8 nucleotides matching TRBD2. The junction had 12 bases not matched to a gene; V was cut back by 6 bases and J by 2 bases. The CDR3 is made up of 16 amino acids. The germline CDR1 and CDR2 sequences are MNHEY and SMNVEV (reference sequence). CDR3 in DNA: TGTGCCAGCAGCTCCGGGACTAGAATTCCAGCCTACGAGCAGTACTTC. Encoded protein: CASSSGTRIPAYEQYF.

With regard to this clonotype: One junction end does not reproduce the germline sequence, and a read error may be involved. J is TRBJ2-6 and V is TRBV20-1; either TRBD1 or TRBD2 may supply D (5 bases each). The CDR3 contains 16 residues. The V gene's germline CDR1 is DFQATT and CDR2 SNEGSKA (reference sequence). The DNA for the CDR3 is TGTAGTGCAAAAATGGGGGTACTCTCTGGGGCCAACGTCCTGACTTTC. It specifies CSAKMGVLSGANVLTF.

This clonotype came up many times. The J gene is TRBJ2-7, the V gene TRBV4-1, with TRBD2 matching over 7 bases. CDR1 MGHRA and CDR2 YSYEKL come from the germline V gene. CDR3 length: 14 amino acids. The trim removed 3 bases at V and 3 bases at J, leaving 5 bases unmatched. This chain's CDR3 is CASSHPSGVYEQYF. In DNA form, the CDR3 reads TGCGCCAGCAGCCATCCAAGCGGGGTCTACGAGCAGTACTTC.

This chain uses TRBV2 with TRBJ1-4; D might be TRBD1 (5 bases). CDR3 length equals 14 residues. Trimming left V 3 bases short and J 2 bases short, with 7 bases between. Germline V lookup: CDR1 SNHLY, CDR2 FYNNEI. The CDR3 protein is CASSETATNEKLFF. CDR3 sequence (DNA): TGTGCCAGCAGTGAGACAGCTACTAATGAAAAACTGTTTTTT.

The chain employs TRBV7-9 and TRBJ2-2; TRBD2 is a possible D gene (5 bases). The CDR3 length is 13 residues. CDR1 is SEHNR and CDR2 is FQNEAQ in the germline V gene (reference sequence). V dropped 4 bases and J dropped 4 bases, with 7 bases sitting between them. CDR3 bases: TGTGCCAGCAGCTCGACTACCACCGGGGAGCTGTTTTTT. Amino acid sequence: CASSSTTTGELFF.

There are many counts of this clonotype. The chain couples TRBV6-1 to TRBJ1-5; D ambiguous. The CDR3 contains 12 residues. CDR1 and CDR2 (germline): MNHNS, SASEGT. Trimming removed 9 bases at V and 3 bases at J, with 9 bases between. Written as DNA, the CDR3 is TGTGCCAGTGAGGGAAACAATCAGCCCCAGCATTTT. This sequence encodes CASEGNNQPQHF.

With respect to this clonotype: A read error may explain this, as a much larger clone is one base away. The chain employs TRBV7-4 and TRBJ2-7; D gene uncertain. CDR3 size: 11 residues. Trimming shortened V by 4 bases and J by 3 bases, and 4 bases separated the two germline ends. Germline assignment: CDR1 SGHVT and CDR2 SQSDAQ. DNA for the CDR3: TGTGCCAGCAGCTCCAACTACGAGCAGTACTTC. This gives the protein CASSSNYEQYF.

This chain joins TRBV7-6 and TRBJ1-3; 7 bases agree with TRBD1. Germline V gene sequence: CDR1 SGHVS, CDR2 FNYEAQ. The trim removed 5 bases at V and 3 bases at J, leaving 4 bases unmatched. The CDR3 spans 14 residues. The CDR3 protein is CASSPGTDGNTIYF. DNA for the CDR3: TGTGCCAGCAGCCCTGGGACAGATGGAAACACCATATATTTT.